This T cell receptor beta chain was recovered during a study of post-analysis software for immune sequencing data. With respect to this clonotype: Antigen: not known.

cDNA libraries of TCR beta carried unique molecular identifiers. In TCRdb, the PCR reads were re-called with MiXCR into one record per CDR3 protein. The table includes hundreds of thousands of distinct CDR3 sequences, approximately 60% detected once. Germline V gene lookup returns CDR1 MNHNS and CDR2 SASEGT. V lost 3 bases and J lost 9, with 2 bases in between. The CDR3 covers 10 residues. Study observations and caveats: Five or six TRBV segments were more frequent in patients than controls; TRBV5-6, TRBV5-1 and TRBV20-1 belonged to this group.

V is TRBV6-1 and J is TRBJ2-2, with D unresolved. Sequencing used blood. The origin of this receptor is a girl aged 2-9 years with multiple sclerosis. In DNA form, the CDR3 reads TGTGCCAGCAGTGATTGGGAGCTGTTTTTT. It is translated as CASSDWELFF.